The sequence of this T cell receptor beta chain was determined in a study of vaccination effects on CD4 cells after COVID-19. Across the whole study: The cohort was immunized with two doses of either the BNT162b2 or mRNA-1273 vaccine.

In the case of this clone: What it recognizes is unknown.

Before sequencing took place, the ViraFEST assay used viral peptide pools to expand antigen-specific CD4+ T cells. It was after approximately 11 days of culture that CD4+ T cells were isolated. Sequencing was performed with immunoSEQ multiplex PCR; in TCRdb, only in-frame clones are kept and a portion is missing. The repertoire includes about 14,000 clones, around 80% of them detected once, and 25% sits in the top ten. With 3 bases removed from V and 2 bases from J, the gap between germline ends came to 14 bases. In germline, CDR1 is SGHDT, CDR2 YYEEEE. The CDR3 sequence is 15 residues long. Sequenced here: CD4+ T cells from PBMCs cultured with HCoV-229E spike peptides, sampled before COVID-19 vaccination. The receptor comes from a human donor who received a COVID-19 vaccine. J is TRBJ1-2 and V is TRBV5-6; tentatively, D is TRBD1 (5 bases). CDR3 in amino acids: CASSWRGALNYGYTF. Here the CDR3 DNA reads TGTGCCAGCAGCTGGAGGGGTGCTTTAAACTATGGCTACACCTTC.